This paragraph covers one T cell receptor (beta chain) sequence. Its antigen is unknown. This CDR3 spans 13 amino acids. Germline V lookup: CDR1 LGHDT, CDR2 YNNKEL (reference sequence). The V gene lost 0 bases and the J gene lost 16 bases, with 15 bases spanning the gap. The data originate from a study of response to subunit inactivated influenza vaccine. Whole-study findings and limits: Each seasonal influenza vaccination, the authors suggested, recruits few new T cells.

TCRdb called the RT-PCR reads again in MiXCR, with one record for every CDR3 protein. Counted here are 300,000 to 350,000 distinct CDR3 sequences, around 20% occurring once; the ten biggest clones make up about 9.3%. The TCR sequence derives from a man aged 50 to 75 who received an inactivated influenza vaccine. This chain joins TRBV3-1 and TRBJ1-4, with D uncertain. The source material was PBMCs from blood, sampled less than 22 months after vaccination. The DNA of the CDR3 is TGTGCCAGCAGCCAAGAACCCGGACCCCACCCGTTTTTT. Its protein is CASSQEPGPHPFF.